The 20 T cell receptor beta chains presented below share a single source sample, sequenced in a study of blood T cells in healthy people across ages. PCR was performed a second time for roughly 6 to 12 cycles using a sample-barcoded 5' primer and a J-beta primer mix. TCRdb reanalysed the 5' RACE reads using MiXCR and keeps one entry per CDR3 protein. The sample has some 780,000 distinct CDR3 sequences; around three fifths are singletons. The sequenced sample was blood. The source is a man in his forties in good health.

V gene TRBV9 combines with J gene TRBJ2-6; 12 nucleotides line up with TRBD1. Germline values: CDR1 SGDLS, CDR2 YYNGEE. There are 19 residues in the CDR3. Unmatched junction bases numbered 8, after V lost 3 bases and J lost 1 base. CDR3 amino acids: CASSDWGGQGASGANVLTF. CDR3 sequence (DNA): TGTGCCAGCAGCGATTGGGGGGGACAGGGGGCATCTGGGGCCAACGTCCTGACTTTC. Drawing the rest from reference TRBV9 and TRBJ2-6, the complete variable domain is DSGVTQTPKHLITATGQRVTLRCSPRSGDLSVYWYQQSLDQGLQFLIQYYNGEERAKGNILERFSAQQFPDLHSELNLSSLELGDSALYFCASSDWGGQGASGANVLTFGAGSRLTVL.

J is TRBJ2-3 and V is TRBV27; 10 nucleotides agree with TRBD1. Germline trimming cut 3 bases from V and 1 base from J; bases unmatched to any gene: 4. Per germline, CDR1 MNHEY and CDR2 SMNVEV (reference sequence). CDR3 length: 16 amino acids. CDR3 sequence: CASSLGTGARTDTQYF. In nucleotides, the CDR3 is TGTGCCAGCAGTTTGGGGACAGGGGCACGCACAGATACGCAGTATTTT.

V gene TRBV5-1 combines with J gene TRBJ2-1, with 15 bases fitting TRBD2. This CDR3 region has 19 residues. The germline gives CDR1 SGHRS, CDR2 YFSETQ. After removal of 4 bases from V and 0 bases from J, the junction contained 8 bases not matched to a gene. The DNA for the CDR3 is TGCGCCAGCAGCCAGGGACTAGCGGGAGGAGTGGTCTCCTACAATGAGCAGTTCTTC. Its translation: CASSQGLAGGVVSYNEQFF.

The chain uses TRBV29-1 and TRBJ2-3, with 7 bases lining up with TRBD1. Germline CDR1 reads SQVTM; CDR2 reads ANQGSEA. This CDR3 spans 13 amino acids. V trimming: 8 bases; J trimming: 2 bases; junction bases outside the gene matches: 7. The DNA of the CDR3 is TGCAGCACCTTACAGGGGTACACAGATACGCAGTATTTT. It translates to CSTLQGYTDTQYF.

J is TRBJ2-5 and V is TRBV5-6; D tentatively fits TRBD1 or TRBD2 (5 bases each). The CDR3 spans 16 residues. Per germline, CDR1 SGHDT and CDR2 YYEEEE. V was shortened by 4 bases and J by 5 bases, with 21 bases between the two germline ends. Written as DNA, the CDR3 is TGTGCCAGCAGCCCCCGGGGCAGGGCTCAGTGGGAGACCCAGTACTTC. Its protein product is CASSPRGRAQWETQYF. The full variable domain, completed using reference TRBV5-6 and TRBJ2-5, is DAGVTQSPTHLIKTRGQQVTLRCSPKSGHDTVSWYQQALGQGPQFIFQYYEEEERQRGNFPDRFSGHQFPNYSSELNVNALLLGDSALYLCASSPRGRAQWETQYFGPGTRLLVL.

The chain carries TRBV5-1 and TRBJ1-1; the match to TRBD1 covers 10 bases. V was clipped by 0 bases and J by 3 bases; unmatched bases: 8. This CDR3 spans 17 amino acids. Per the germline V gene, CDR1 is SGHRS and CDR2 is YFSETQ. The DNA of the CDR3 is TGCGCCAGCAGCTTGGGCCCCCGACAGGGGGCGGACACTGAAGCTTTCTTT. Translated: CASSLGPRQGADTEAFF. The variable domain in full, completed from reference TRBV5-1 and TRBJ1-1, reads KAGVTQTPRYLIKTRGQQVTLSCSPISGHRSVSWYQQTPGQGLQFLFEYFSETQRNKGNFPGRFSGRQFSNSRSEMNVSTLELGDSALYLCASSLGPRQGADTEAFFGQGTRLTVV.

The V call is TRBV6-2 or TRBV6-3, the J call TRBJ2-5; D gene unclear. This CDR3 has 14 residues. V was shortened by 4 bases and J by 1 base, with 10 bases between the two germline ends. Germline CDR1 and CDR2: MNHEY and SVGEGT. DNA for the CDR3: TGTGCCAGCAGTTTCCACAGCATCCAAGAGACCCAGTACTTC. It encodes CASSFHSIQETQYF.

The chain uses TRBV6-2 or TRBV6-3 and TRBJ2-7; 7 nucleotides align to TRBD2. The germline gives CDR1 MNHEY, CDR2 SVGEGT. Trimming removed 8 bases from V and 7 bases from J; junction bases left unmatched: 17. This CDR3 region has 15 residues. CDR3 nucleotides: TGTGCCAGCCGAACCCTAGCGGACTCCTACAATGAGCAGTACTTC. It translates to CASRTLADSYNEQYF.

The genes are TRBV20-1 and TRBJ2-3; 9 nucleotides line up with TRBD2. The CDR3 has 15 residues. Germline loops: CDR1 DFQATT, CDR2 SNEGSKA (reference sequence). J was trimmed by 2 bases and V by 7 bases; bases with no gene match: 10. CDR3: CSVLSGGNPTDTQYF. CDR3 sequence (DNA): TGCAGTGTTCTCAGCGGGGGGAACCCCACAGATACGCAGTATTTT.

The rearrangement links TRBV30 to TRBJ1-2; D ambiguous. The CDR3 consists of 12 residues. Between the trimmed V and J ends, which lost 1 base and 8 bases, there was a span of 11 bases. Germline loops: CDR1 GTSNPN, CDR2 SVGIG (reference sequence). The CDR3 here is CAWSGGGRGYTF. The DNA for the CDR3 is TGTGCCTGGAGTGGGGGAGGAAGAGGCTACACCTTC.

The CDR3 sequence is CASSPNAGAFRGEQYF. CDR3 nucleotides: TGTGCCAGCAGCCCGAACGCGGGAGCCTTCCGAGGTGAGCAGTACTTC. V is TRBV7-9 and J is TRBJ2-7, with TRBD2 matching 7 bases. V lost 5 bases and J lost 7; bases outside the gene matches: 17. Germline CDR1 and CDR2: SEHNR and FQNEAQ (reference sequence). CDR3 length equals 16 residues.

J is TRBJ2-3 and V is TRBV7-9; the match to TRBD1 covers 10 bases. The CDR3 totals 14 residues. In germline, CDR1 is SEHNR, CDR2 FQNEAQ (reference sequence). V trimming: 5 bases; J trimming: 8 bases; junction bases outside the gene matches: 7. As DNA, the CDR3 is TGTGCCAGCAGCGGGACAGGGGTACTGGGTACGCAGTATTTT. This translates into CASSGTGVLGTQYF.

This rearrangement joins TRBV15 to TRBJ1-2; TRBD1 might be the D (5 bases). Between the trimmed V and J ends, which lost 5 bases and 7 bases, there was a span of 14 bases. The CDR3 runs to 13 residues. From germline, CDR1 is LNHNV and CDR2 YYDKDF (reference sequence). The CDR3 sequence is CATSQQTGSGYTF. CDR3 coding DNA: TGTGCCACCAGCCAACAAACAGGATCTGGCTACACCTTC.

The chain's CDR3 is CASSSNRDDQPQHF. As DNA, the CDR3 is TGTGCCAGCAGCTCAAACAGGGACGATCAGCCCCAGCATTTT. The V and J genes are TRBV7-9 and TRBJ1-5; tentatively, D is TRBD1 (6 bases). The length of the CDR3 is 14 residues. Per germline, CDR1 SEHNR and CDR2 FQNEAQ (reference sequence). V was trimmed by 4 bases and J by 5 bases, leaving 12 bases between them.

This clonotype was observed a handful of times. J is TRBJ2-5 and V is TRBV5-1; tentative D call: TRBD1 (6 bases). The ends were cut back, 4 bases at V and 0 bases at J, with 13 bases in the middle. The CDR3 loop spans 15 amino acids. Looked up from germline, CDR1 is SGHRS and CDR2 is YFSETQ. CDR3 residues: CASSKGVSDQETQYF. CDR3 sequence (DNA): TGCGCCAGCAGCAAGGGGGTTTCGGACCAAGAGACCCAGTACTTC.

The chain carries TRBV2 and TRBJ2-7; D is uncertain. Per germline, CDR1 SNHLY and CDR2 FYNNEI. The V gene lost 7 bases and the J gene lost 0 bases, with 16 bases spanning the gap. The CDR3 runs 15 residues. CDR3 in amino acids: CASIHRASSSYEQYF. The CDR3 DNA reads as TGTGCCAGCATTCACCGGGCCTCGAGCTCCTACGAGCAGTACTTC.

V usage is TRBV27 and J usage is TRBJ2-3, with a tentative D call TRBD1 (6 bases). The ends were cut back, 4 bases at V and 0 bases at J, with 14 bases in the middle. The V gene's germline CDR1 is MNHEY and CDR2 SMNVEV (reference sequence). The length of the CDR3 is 16 residues. The CDR3 protein is CASSSSRGYSTDTQYF. CDR3 nucleotide sequence: TGTGCCAGCAGTTCGTCCAGGGGATATAGCACAGATACGCAGTATTTT.

This sequence joins TRBV27 and TRBJ1-4; no reliable D call. V was cut by 6 bases and J by 3 bases, with 14 bases left in between. Per the germline V gene, CDR1 is MNHEY and CDR2 is SMNVEV (reference sequence). The CDR3 is 15 residues long. In nucleotides, the CDR3 is TGTGCCAGCAGGAATCGAGGGTGGTCTAATGAAAAACTGTTTTTT. Translating it yields CASRNRGWSNEKLFF.

This clonotype appeared once. The chain carries TRBV9 and TRBJ2-5, with 12 bases matching TRBD2. Looked up from germline, CDR1 is SGDLS and CDR2 is YYNGEE. The CDR3 has 17 amino acids. V shed 0 bases and J 2 bases; nucleotides not matched to a gene: 5. The CDR3 protein is CASSVVGLAGKQETQYF. In DNA form, the CDR3 reads TGTGCCAGCAGCGTAGTCGGACTAGCGGGGAAACAAGAGACCCAGTACTTC.

The sample holds a few counts of this clonotype. The genes are TRBV6-4 and TRBJ2-3; 9 positions agree with TRBD2. V shed 3 bases, J shed 2 bases, and the junction held 3 bases outside the gene matches. The CDR3 consists of 15 residues. CDR1 and CDR2 (germline): MRHNA, SNTAGT. The CDR3 DNA reads TGTGCCAGCAGTGATGGCGGGGGGGCCACAGATACGCAGTATTTT. It specifies CASSDGGGATDTQYF.